Detailed here is one T cell receptor (beta chain). As yet, its antigen is unknown. The data derive from a study of cytomegalovirus exposure and HLA in healthy donors. Study results and limitations: In a later analysis, V- and J-gene trimming of beta chains associated with a DCLRE1C missense variant, replicated independently. Highly shared variants forming one cluster were likely a sequencing artifact. Reports showed the classifier diagnosing cytomegalovirus status with high specificity and sensitivity.

The PCR contained 60 Vbeta and 13 Jbeta primers. Assay used: immunoSEQ multiplex PCR; TCRdb lists only in-frame clones, some missing. The table lists around 55,000 clones, roughly 70% of them singletons. Trimming took off 4 bases at V and 4 bases at J, with 10 bases between the two ends. CDR3 size: 13 residues. Germline V gene sequence: CDR1 MGHDK, CDR2 SYGVNS. This TCR derives from a man aged 40-49 years in good health and CMV-seropositive. The sequenced material came from PBMCs. The V gene is TRBV25-1, the J gene TRBJ2-5; D is ambiguous. The CDR3 reads CASSASLGETQYF. The CDR3 nucleotides read TGTGCCAGCAGTGCTAGTTTGGGAGAGACCCAGTACTTC. Supplemented by reference TRBV25-1 and TRBJ2-5, the full variable domain reads EADIYQTPRYLVIGTGKKITLECSQTMGHDKMYWYQQDPGMELHLIHYSYGVNSTEKGDLSSESTVSRIRTEHFPLTLESARPSHTSQYLCASSASLGETQYFGPGTRLLVL.